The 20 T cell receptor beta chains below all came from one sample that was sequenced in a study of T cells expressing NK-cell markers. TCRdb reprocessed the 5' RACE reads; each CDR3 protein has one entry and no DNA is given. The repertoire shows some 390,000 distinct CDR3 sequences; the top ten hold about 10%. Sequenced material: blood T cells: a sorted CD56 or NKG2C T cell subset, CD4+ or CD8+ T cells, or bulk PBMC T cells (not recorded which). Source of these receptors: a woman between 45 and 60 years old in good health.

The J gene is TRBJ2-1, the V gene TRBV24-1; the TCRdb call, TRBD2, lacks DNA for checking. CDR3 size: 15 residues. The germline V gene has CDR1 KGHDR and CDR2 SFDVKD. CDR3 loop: CATSDPPGHYNEQFF.

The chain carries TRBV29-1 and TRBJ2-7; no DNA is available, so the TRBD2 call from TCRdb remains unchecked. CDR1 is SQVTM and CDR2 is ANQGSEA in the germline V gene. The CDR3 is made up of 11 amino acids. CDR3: CSVAVSGEQYF.

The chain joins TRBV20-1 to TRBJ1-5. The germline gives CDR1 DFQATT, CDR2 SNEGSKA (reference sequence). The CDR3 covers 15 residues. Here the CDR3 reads CSARDGGYSNQPQHF.

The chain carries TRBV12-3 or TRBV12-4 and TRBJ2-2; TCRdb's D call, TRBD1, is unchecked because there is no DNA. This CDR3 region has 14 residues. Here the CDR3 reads CASGGISDTGELFF.

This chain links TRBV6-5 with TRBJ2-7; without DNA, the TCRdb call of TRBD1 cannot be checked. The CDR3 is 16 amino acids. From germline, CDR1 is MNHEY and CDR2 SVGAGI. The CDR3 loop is CASSSDRDRSYYEQYF.

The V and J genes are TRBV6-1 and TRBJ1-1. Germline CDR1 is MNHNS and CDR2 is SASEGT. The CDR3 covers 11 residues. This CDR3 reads CASSHRDEAFF.

CDR3 residues: CASNGLAGGEQFF. The genes are TRBV10-1 and TRBJ2-1; TCRdb gives TRBD2 as the D gene, but with no DNA this cannot be confirmed. Germline V gene sequence: CDR1 WNHNN, CDR2 SYGVQD (reference sequence). This CDR3 region has 13 residues.

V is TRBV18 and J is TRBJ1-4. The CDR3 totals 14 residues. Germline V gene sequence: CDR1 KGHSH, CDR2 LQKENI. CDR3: CASRPGASNEKLFF. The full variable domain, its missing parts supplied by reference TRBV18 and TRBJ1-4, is NAGVMQNPRHLVRRRGQEARLRCSPMKGHSHVYWYRQLPEEGLKFMVYLQKENIIDESGMPKERFSAEFPKEGPSILRIQQVVRGDSAAYFCASRPGASNEKLFFGSGTQLSVL.

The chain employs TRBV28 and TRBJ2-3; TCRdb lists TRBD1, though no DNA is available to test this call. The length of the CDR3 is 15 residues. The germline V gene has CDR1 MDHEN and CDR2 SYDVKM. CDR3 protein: CASSLGDRPTDTQYF.

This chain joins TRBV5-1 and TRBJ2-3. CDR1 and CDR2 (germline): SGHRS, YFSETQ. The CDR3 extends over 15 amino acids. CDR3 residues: CASSLSEPHTDTQYF.

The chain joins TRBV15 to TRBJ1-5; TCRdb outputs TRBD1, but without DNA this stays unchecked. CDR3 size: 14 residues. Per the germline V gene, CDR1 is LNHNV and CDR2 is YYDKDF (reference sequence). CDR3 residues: CATSRGEGNQPQHF.

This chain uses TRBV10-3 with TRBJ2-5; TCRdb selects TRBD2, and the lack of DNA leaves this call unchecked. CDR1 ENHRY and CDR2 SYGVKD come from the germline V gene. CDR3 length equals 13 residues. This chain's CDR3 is CAISGGLQETQYF.

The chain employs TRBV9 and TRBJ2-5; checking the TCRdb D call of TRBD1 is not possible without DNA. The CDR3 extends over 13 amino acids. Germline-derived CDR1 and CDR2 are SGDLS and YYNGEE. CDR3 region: CASSETPMETQYF.

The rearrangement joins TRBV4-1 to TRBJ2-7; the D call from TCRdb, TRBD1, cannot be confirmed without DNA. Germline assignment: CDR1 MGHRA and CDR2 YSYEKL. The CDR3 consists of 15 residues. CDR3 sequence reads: CASSLPGTGGVEQYF.

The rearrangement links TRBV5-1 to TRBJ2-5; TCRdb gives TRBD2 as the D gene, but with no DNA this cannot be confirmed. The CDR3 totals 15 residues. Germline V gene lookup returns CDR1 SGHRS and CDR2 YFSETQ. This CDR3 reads CASSPGAAGRETQYF.

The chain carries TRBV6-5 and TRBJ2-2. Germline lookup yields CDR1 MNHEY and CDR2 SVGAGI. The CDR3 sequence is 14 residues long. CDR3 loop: CASKVLSWNGELFF.

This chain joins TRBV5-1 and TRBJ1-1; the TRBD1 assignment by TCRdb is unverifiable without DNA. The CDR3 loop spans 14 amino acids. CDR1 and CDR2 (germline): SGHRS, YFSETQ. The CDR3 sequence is CASSFGGLRTEAFF.

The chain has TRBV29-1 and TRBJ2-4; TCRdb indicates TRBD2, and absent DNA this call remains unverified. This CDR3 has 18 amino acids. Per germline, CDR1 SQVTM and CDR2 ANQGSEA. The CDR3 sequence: CSVEDAGLDGLAKNIQYF.

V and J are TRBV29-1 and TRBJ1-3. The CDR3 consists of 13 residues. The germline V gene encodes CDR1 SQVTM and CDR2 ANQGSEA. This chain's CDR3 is CSAVRSSGNTIYF.

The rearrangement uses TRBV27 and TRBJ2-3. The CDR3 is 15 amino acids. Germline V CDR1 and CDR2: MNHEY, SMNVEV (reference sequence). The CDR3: CASSIRRLASDTQYF.